This T cell receptor beta chain was obtained from a study of T cell responses to AZD1222 COVID-19 vaccine. Study results and caveats: Donors were chiefly white British, with a greater number of females, and clonal diversity was perhaps underestimated. Baseline seropositivity characterized only six or seven AZD1222 recipients.

This clone was recorded only once. Its antigen remains unknown. Here immunoSEQ multiplex PCR was the method, and the copy in TCRdb shows in-frame clones only, minus some. The sample contains more than 85,000 clones, more than 90% of which appear only once. The TCR comes from an adult who received the AZD1222 COVID-19 vaccine. The material sequenced was peripheral blood, taken 28 days after the second AZD1222 dose.

The CDR3 nucleotides are TGTGCCAGCAGCCTCCAGAGGGCCACTACTGCCGAGCAGTACTTC. Its translation: CASSLQRATTAEQYF. This sequence joins TRBV7-8 and TRBJ2-7; D perhaps matches TRBD2 (5 bases). The ends were cut back, 5 bases at V and 6 bases at J, with 20 bases in the middle. Germline V gene lookup returns CDR1 SGHVS and CDR2 FQNEAQ. The CDR3 length is 15 residues.